The rows below give T cell receptor beta chains drawn from one sample of a study of OX40 agonist ivuxolimab in advanced cancers. Assay: immunoSEQ multiplex PCR; the TCRdb copy retains only in-frame clones and omits some. The sample has 10,000 to 15,000 clones, around 69% seen once; the top ten hold 35% to 45%. The sample consisted of CD4+ or CD8+ T cells sorted from blood, taken in a trial of the OX40 agonist ivuxolimab. These receptors originate from an adult with an advanced solid tumor such as melanoma, head and neck, liver or kidney cancer. Both conserved end residues are part of each CDR3. A D gene is named only where the DNA matches it firmly. Rows may omit the clone size; those that give it use once, few, many or a size class.

J gene,D gene,V gene,clone size,CDR3 DNA,CDR3 protein
TRBJ1-1,-,TRBV7-8,few,TGTGCCAGCAGCACGGGTGGGAACACTGAAGCTTTCTTT,CASSTGGNTEAFF
TRBJ2-2,TRBD1,TRBV6-5,many,TGTGCCAGCAGCGAGACAGGGGGAGAGGCCGGGGAGCTGTTTTTT,CASSETGGEAGELFF
TRBJ1-5,-,TRBV25-1,-,TGTGCCAGCAGTGTTCAGGGGAATCAGCCCCAGCATTTT,CASSVQGNQPQHF
TRBJ1-2,-,TRBV6-6,medium-sized,TGTGCCCGGTCGGGCTACACCTTC,CARSGYTF
TRBJ1-6,-,TRBV30,-,TGTGCCTGGAGTCGCCTCTTAGCCGGAGGTTCACCCCTCCACTTT,CAWSRLLAGGSPLHF
TRBJ2-1,-,TRBV7-8,few,TGTGCCAGCAGCAAAACGGGGCCCCGCGCGATCTACAATGAGCAGTTCTTC,CASSKTGPRAIYNEQFF
TRBJ2-5,TRBD1,TRBV2,medium-sized,TGTGCCAGCAGGGTGGGACAGCTCCAAGAGACCCAGTACTTC,CASRVGQLQETQYF
TRBJ2-7,-,TRBV19,-,TGTGCCAGTAGGCCGTCCCGGTCCCCGGGCGTCTACGAGCAGTACTTC,CASRPSRSPGVYEQYF
TRBJ2-3,-,TRBV7-8,once,TGTGCCAGCAGATCCAGAAGCACAGATACGCAGTATTTT,CASRSRSTDTQYF
TRBJ2-2,-,TRBV11-2,-,TGTGCCAGCAGCCGCCCACTCCTTGTGGGGGAGCTGTTTTTT,CASSRPLLVGELFF
TRBJ2-5,TRBD1,TRBV27,-,TGTGCCAGCAGTTTATCGAGGGGGCCCCAGTACTTC,CASSLSRGPQYF
TRBJ2-5,-,TRBV28,few,TGTGCCAGCAGTTTATCGCAGGGCCCTCAAGAGACCCAGTACTTC,CASSLSQGPQETQYF
TRBJ2-1,-,TRBV14,many,TGTGCCAGCAGCCTGATGGCCTCTTCACTTCAGTTCTTC,CASSLMASSLQFF
TRBJ2-3,-,TRBV29-1,-,TGCAGCGTTGAAGATGGGACCGCTTTAGGAGGTTGGGCAGATACGCAGTATTTT,CSVEDGTALGGWADTQYF
TRBJ2-6,TRBD2,TRBV6-1,-,TGTGCCAGCAGTGAAAGCCCGAGACAGCCGGGGGGAAGCTCTGGGGCCAACGTCCTGACTTTC,CASSESPRQPGGSSGANVLTF
TRBJ1-4,TRBD1,TRBV13,-,TGTGCCAGCAGCAAATACCCGGGACAGGGGAATGAAAAACTGTTTTTT,CASSKYPGQGNEKLFF
TRBJ1-2,-,TRBV9,-,TGTGCCAGCAGCGTAGAAGGAAATGGCTACACCTTC,CASSVEGNGYTF
TRBJ2-7,-,TRBV4-3,-,TGCGCCAGCAGCCAAGATCTGGCACAGCGAGGGTACGAGCAGTACTTC,CASSQDLAQRGYEQYF
TRBJ2-3,TRBD2,TRBV15,-,TGTGCCACCAGCAGAGTTCGGGAGGGCGGAACAGATACGCAGTATTTT,CATSRVREGGTDTQYF